A selection of T cell receptor beta chains follows, all from one sample in a study of untreated major depressive disorder. Some clones are missing from TCRdb's copy, which holds only in-frame ones; the method was immunoSEQ multiplex PCR. Among 20,000 or so clones, approximately 87% were seen once, and the ten largest hold about 5%. The sample taken for sequencing was CD4+ T cells from PBMCs. All receptors come from a woman aged 25 to 39 in good health. CDR3s include the opening cysteine and the closing phenylalanine or tryptophan. Each record gives: V gene, J gene, D gene, clone size, CDR3 length, CDR3 DNA, CDR3 protein. A D gene is named only where the DNA matches it firmly. Rows give clone size only sometimes, using once, few, many, or a class for an expanded clone.

TRBV4-2	TRBJ2-5	TRBD2	-	16	TGTGCCAGCAGCCAAGGGACTAGCGGGAGGCCGGAGACCCAGTACTTC	CASSQGTSGRPETQYF
TRBV4-1	TRBJ1-2	-	-	13	TGCGCCAGCACCCGCCAGGGCGGCTATGGCTACACCTTC	CASTRQGGYGYTF
TRBV11-3	TRBJ2-1	TRBD1	-	18	TGTGCCAGCAGCTTAGATCAAGGCGGGACAGGATCCTACAATGAGCAGTTCTTC	CASSLDQGGTGSYNEQFF
TRBV7-8	TRBJ2-2	-	-	16	TGTGCCAGCAGCTTAGCGGGCTCGGGGGTAACCGGGGAGCTGTTTTTT	CASSLAGSGVTGELFF
TRBV27	TRBJ1-5	TRBD1	-	14	TGTGCCAGCAACCCGGGACAGGGGACTAGGCCCCAGCATTTT	CASNPGQGTRPQHF
TRBV27	TRBJ1-6	-	-	12	TGTGCCAGCAGTTTCAAGGGCTCACCCCTCCACTTT	CASSFKGSPLHF
TRBV5-1	TRBJ1-3	TRBD1	medium-sized	15	TGCGCCAGCAGCTTGGGGGACAGGGCTGGAAACACCATATATTTT	CASSLGDRAGNTIYF
TRBV29-1	TRBJ1-5	-	-	13	TGCAGCGTTGTCGTCCAAGACAATCAGCCCCAGCATTTT	CSVVVQDNQPQHF
TRBV5-6	TRBJ1-3	-	-	16	TGTGCCAGCAGCTTGCTGGACGGCATCTCTGGAAACACCATATATTTT	CASSLLDGISGNTIYF
TRBV6-5	TRBJ1-1	-	-	12	TGTGCCAGCAGTCCGAATTATGCTGAAGCTTTCTTT	CASSPNYAEAFF
TRBV9	TRBJ2-5	TRBD1	-	15	TGTGCCAGCAGCGTGGCAGGGGGCGCCGGGGAGACCCAGTACTTC	CASSVAGGAGETQYF
TRBV30	TRBJ2-7	-	once	12	TGTGCCTGGAGTGCGTCAGGGGACGAGCAGTACTTC	CAWSASGDEQYF
TRBV28	TRBJ1-2	-	-	15	TGTGCCAGCAACCTAGCGGGCGCCGGGCGGTATGGCTACACCTTC	CASNLAGAGRYGYTF
TRBV29-1	TRBJ1-2	-	-	13	TGCAGCGTTGGGACCAGTAACTTCGCCGGCTACACCTTC	CSVGTSNFAGYTF
TRBV7-9	TRBJ1-1	-	-	13	TGTGCCAGCAGCTTAGAGACTTCTTGGGGAGCTTTCTTT	CASSLETSWGAFF
TRBV5-1	TRBJ1-2	TRBD1	-	15	TGCGCCAGCAGCTTTAGGACAGGGAGGAACTATGGCTACACCTTC	CASSFRTGRNYGYTF
TRBV9	TRBJ2-1	-	-	13	TGTGCCAGCAGCGTCCGGCAGGACAATGAGCAGTTCTTC	CASSVRQDNEQFF
TRBV28	TRBJ1-5	TRBD1	-	16	TGTGCCAGCAGTCATCACGGACAGGGAAAAGCCGGGCCCCAGCATTTT	CASSHHGQGKAGPQHF
TRBV27	TRBJ2-7	-	-	14	TGTGCCAGCAGTTTTGCTGTGGGGCCCTACGAGCAGTACTTC	CASSFAVGPYEQYF
TRBV6-5	TRBJ1-5	-	few	13	TGTGCCAGCAGCTCCTCAGGGGACCAGCCCCAGCATTTT	CASSSSGDQPQHF
TRBV7-2	TRBJ1-1	TRBD1	-	17	TGTGCCAGCAGCATTACGTTGGGGACAGGGTATGGCACTGAAGCTTTCTTT	CASSITLGTGYGTEAFF
TRBV4-1	TRBJ1-2	-	-	20	TGCGCCAGCAGCCAAGAAGATCGGCGAGGGAGCAGGGTCTCTAACTATGGCTACACCTTC	CASSQEDRRGSRVSNYGYTF
TRBV2	TRBJ1-2	TRBD1	-	13	TGTGCCAGCAGTACGGGACAGCGCTATGGCTACACCTTC	CASSTGQRYGYTF